The rows below give T cell receptor beta chains drawn from one sample of a study of vaccination effects on CD4 cells after COVID-19. TCRdb's table, derived via immunoSEQ multiplex PCR, lists solely in-frame clones and lacks some. Here the sample spans over 10,000 clones, around 75% being singletons. No antigen has been identified for these receptors. The source was CD4+ T cells from PBMCs cultured with HCoV-NL63 spike peptides, collected after COVID-19 vaccination. The receptors originated from a human donor who had a prior SARS-CoV-2 infection. CDR3s include the opening cysteine and the closing phenylalanine or tryptophan. The order of the fields is CDR3 protein, CDR3 DNA, J gene, clone size, V gene, D gene. D genes are given only for firm matches. The size of a clone is reported for some rows only, either as once, few or many, or as a class for expanded clones.

CDR3aa: CASSRGFLREGDYNEQFF
CDR3nt: TGTGCCAGCAGCCGGGGATTTTTGCGGGAGGGAGATTACAATGAGCAGTTCTTC
j_gene: TRBJ2-1
abundance: -
v_gene: TRBV13
d_gene: TRBD2

CDR3aa: CASRTVGAGSYNEQFF
CDR3nt: TGTGCCAGTAGAACGGTCGGGGCGGGATCCTACAATGAGCAGTTCTTC
j_gene: TRBJ2-1
abundance: -
v_gene: TRBV19
d_gene: -

CDR3aa: CASRRSTAMNTEAFF
CDR3nt: TGTGCCAGCAGACGTTCGACAGCTATGAACACTGAAGCTTTCTTT
j_gene: TRBJ1-1
abundance: few
v_gene: TRBV5-4
d_gene: -

CDR3aa: CASSQVSGLAGVETQYF
CDR3nt: TGTGCCAGCAGCCAAGTCTCCGGGCTAGCGGGAGTAGAGACCCAGTACTTC
j_gene: TRBJ2-5
abundance: -
v_gene: TRBV4-2
d_gene: TRBD2

CDR3aa: CASSSALRPQHF
CDR3nt: TGTGCCAGCAGCTCCGCTCTACGGCCCCAGCATTTT
j_gene: TRBJ1-5
abundance: few
v_gene: TRBV7-9
d_gene: -

CDR3aa: CASSRLAGGGETQYF
CDR3nt: TGCGCCAGCAGCCGACTAGCGGGAGGAGGTGAGACCCAGTACTTC
j_gene: TRBJ2-5
abundance: -
v_gene: TRBV4-1
d_gene: TRBD2

CDR3aa: CASRLEYAEAFF
CDR3nt: TGTGCCAGCCGGTTGGAATACGCTGAAGCTTTCTTT
j_gene: TRBJ1-1
abundance: few
v_gene: TRBV12-3/TRBV12-4
d_gene: -

CDR3aa: CASSPIRGRRANYGYTF
CDR3nt: TGTGCCAGCAGCCCTATTAGGGGGAGAAGAGCTAACTATGGCTACACCTTC
j_gene: TRBJ1-2
abundance: -
v_gene: TRBV7-6
d_gene: -

CDR3aa: CASSRNGGGNGYTF
CDR3nt: TGCGCCAGCAGCCGAAACGGAGGGGGCAATGGCTACACCTTC
j_gene: TRBJ1-2
abundance: -
v_gene: TRBV4-1
d_gene: TRBD1

CDR3aa: CASSLGGRSYNEQFF
CDR3nt: TGTGCCAGCAGCTTAGGCGGGAGATCCTACAATGAGCAGTTCTTC
j_gene: TRBJ2-1
abundance: -
v_gene: TRBV11-3
d_gene: TRBD2

CDR3aa: CASSLVGRSLIMNTEAFF
CDR3nt: TGTGCCAGCAGCTTGGTAGGCAGGAGCCTAATAATGAACACTGAAGCTTTCTTT
j_gene: TRBJ1-1
abundance: -
v_gene: TRBV5-8
d_gene: -

CDR3aa: CASSLGGGTDTQYF
CDR3nt: TGTGCCAGCAGCCTCGGGGGTGGCACAGATACGCAGTATTTT
j_gene: TRBJ2-3
abundance: few
v_gene: TRBV3-1/TRBV3-2
d_gene: -

CDR3aa: CASREGNNSPLHF
CDR3nt: TGTGCCAGCAGGGAGGGGAATAATTCACCCCTCCACTTT
j_gene: TRBJ1-6
abundance: -
v_gene: TRBV28
d_gene: -

CDR3aa: CASSLGPFSREQYF
CDR3nt: TGTGCCAGCAGCTTAGGACCTTTTTCCCGCGAGCAGTACTTC
j_gene: TRBJ2-7
abundance: few
v_gene: TRBV11-3
d_gene: -

CDR3aa: CASRGNRDRGNTEAFF
CDR3nt: TGTGCCAGCAGGGGTAACCGAGACAGGGGGAACACTGAAGCTTTCTTT
j_gene: TRBJ1-1
abundance: -
v_gene: TRBV27
d_gene: TRBD1

CDR3aa: CASSVDPGSAYNEQFF
CDR3nt: TGTGCCAGCAGCGTAGACCCGGGGTCCGCCTACAATGAGCAGTTCTTC
j_gene: TRBJ2-1
abundance: -
v_gene: TRBV9
d_gene: -

CDR3aa: CASSHIYNRQTNYGYTF
CDR3nt: TGTGCCAGCAGCCATATCTACAACAGGCAAACTAACTATGGCTACACCTTC
j_gene: TRBJ1-2
abundance: -
v_gene: TRBV7-2
d_gene: -

CDR3aa: CSASAGDLYGYTF
CDR3nt: TGCAGTGCTAGTGCAGGGGACCTCTATGGCTACACCTTC
j_gene: TRBJ1-2
abundance: -
v_gene: TRBV20-1
d_gene: -

CDR3aa: CASRLESSYEQYF
CDR3nt: TGCGCCAGCAGATTAGAGAGCTCCTACGAGCAGTACTTC
j_gene: TRBJ2-7
abundance: -
v_gene: TRBV5-1
d_gene: -

CDR3aa: CASSLRRALDTQYF
CDR3nt: TGTGCCAGCAGCTTAAGGCGGGCTTTAGATACGCAGTATTTT
j_gene: TRBJ2-3
abundance: -
v_gene: TRBV7-2
d_gene: -

CDR3aa: CASSAGSTRNTEAFF
CDR3nt: TGTGCCAGCAGCGCAGGATCAACCCGGAACACTGAAGCTTTCTTT
j_gene: TRBJ1-1
abundance: -
v_gene: TRBV5-4
d_gene: -

CDR3aa: CASSQDYVGQMDTIYF
CDR3nt: TGCGCCAGCAGCCAAGATTACGTAGGGCAGATGGACACCATATATTTT
j_gene: TRBJ1-3
abundance: few
v_gene: TRBV4-3
d_gene: -

CDR3aa: CASSLMDSGEQYF
CDR3nt: TGTGCCAGCAGCTTAATGGATTCAGGCGAGCAGTACTTC
j_gene: TRBJ2-7
abundance: -
v_gene: TRBV7-3
d_gene: -

CDR3aa: CASSYVGGGDSPLHF
CDR3nt: TGTGCCAGCAGTTACGTGGGGGGAGGAGATTCACCCCTCCACTTT
j_gene: TRBJ1-6
abundance: medium-sized
v_gene: TRBV6-6
d_gene: -

CDR3aa: CASSTGGTSVYNEQFF
CDR3nt: TGTGCCAGTAGTACAGGCGGGACTAGCGTCTACAATGAGCAGTTCTTC
j_gene: TRBJ2-1
abundance: once
v_gene: TRBV19
d_gene: TRBD2

CDR3aa: CASSPSSDGNYGYTF
CDR3nt: TGTGCCAGCAGCCCGAGCTCGGACGGCAACTATGGCTACACCTTC
j_gene: TRBJ1-2
abundance: -
v_gene: TRBV3-1/TRBV3-2
d_gene: -

CDR3aa: CASSPGTTRGGSEQFF
CDR3nt: TGTGCCAGCAGCCCGGGGACAACCCGGGGGGGAAGTGAGCAGTTCTTC
j_gene: TRBJ2-1
abundance: -
v_gene: TRBV7-6
d_gene: TRBD2

CDR3aa: CASSVGTANVYEQYF
CDR3nt: TGCGCCAGCAGCGTCGGGACGGCCAATGTTTACGAGCAGTACTTC
j_gene: TRBJ2-7
abundance: -
v_gene: TRBV5-1
d_gene: -

CDR3aa: CASSKQGATDTQYF
CDR3nt: TGTGCCAGCTCTAAACAGGGGGCGACGGATACGCAGTATTTT
j_gene: TRBJ2-3
abundance: -
v_gene: TRBV2
d_gene: TRBD1

CDR3aa: CASRPPGQGREQYF
CDR3nt: TGTGCCAGCAGGCCCCCGGGACAGGGTCGCGAGCAGTACTTC
j_gene: TRBJ2-7
abundance: few
v_gene: TRBV7-2
d_gene: TRBD1

CDR3aa: CASTQDNTNEKLFF
CDR3nt: TGTGCCAGCACCCAGGACAACACTAATGAAAAACTGTTTTTT
j_gene: TRBJ1-4
abundance: once
v_gene: TRBV6-5
d_gene: -

CDR3aa: CASSPSESTDTQYF
CDR3nt: TGTGCCAGCTCACCATCCGAGAGCACAGATACGCAGTATTTT
j_gene: TRBJ2-3
abundance: once
v_gene: TRBV18
d_gene: -

CDR3aa: CASGLVQGSNEQFF
CDR3nt: TGTGCTAGTGGTTTGGTACAGGGGAGTAACGAGCAGTTCTTC
j_gene: TRBJ2-1
abundance: -
v_gene: TRBV12-5
d_gene: TRBD1

CDR3aa: CASSATSFGTDTQYF
CDR3nt: TGTGCCAGCAGCGCGACTAGCTTTGGCACAGATACGCAGTATTTT
j_gene: TRBJ2-3
abundance: -
v_gene: TRBV28
d_gene: TRBD2

CDR3aa: CASSPSPLAGENTGELFF
CDR3nt: TGTGCCAGCAGCCCCTCCCCACTAGCGGGGGAAAACACCGGGGAGCTGTTTTTT
j_gene: TRBJ2-2
abundance: -
v_gene: TRBV7-9
d_gene: TRBD2

CDR3aa: CASSRRDRVDGANVLTF
CDR3nt: TGTGCCAGCAGCCGCCGGGACAGGGTGGATGGGGCCAACGTCCTGACTTTC
j_gene: TRBJ2-6
abundance: -
v_gene: TRBV11-3
d_gene: TRBD1

CDR3aa: CASSLGRSDTQYF
CDR3nt: TGTGCCAGCAGCTTAGGCCGGAGTGATACGCAGTATTTT
j_gene: TRBJ2-3
abundance: once
v_gene: TRBV7-3
d_gene: -

CDR3aa: CASSQATGTSGSGETQYF
CDR3nt: TGTGCCAGCAGCCAAGCTACAGGGACTAGCGGGAGCGGGGAGACCCAGTACTTC
j_gene: TRBJ2-5
abundance: -
v_gene: TRBV4-2
d_gene: TRBD2